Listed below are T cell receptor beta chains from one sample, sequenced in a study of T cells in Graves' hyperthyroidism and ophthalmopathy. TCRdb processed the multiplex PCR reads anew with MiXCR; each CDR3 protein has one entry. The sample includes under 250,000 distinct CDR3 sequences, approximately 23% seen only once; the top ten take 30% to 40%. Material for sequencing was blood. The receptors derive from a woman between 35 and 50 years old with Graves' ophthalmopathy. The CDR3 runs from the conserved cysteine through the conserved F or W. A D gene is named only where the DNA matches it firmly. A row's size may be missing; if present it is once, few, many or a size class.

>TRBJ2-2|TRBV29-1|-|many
TGCAGCGTTGTGGGGCTAGCGAACACCGGGGAGCTGTTTTTT
CSVVGLANTGELFF
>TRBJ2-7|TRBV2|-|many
TGTGCCAGCAGTGCAGGGGCCAGCTCCTACGAGCAGTACTTC
CASSAGASSYEQYF
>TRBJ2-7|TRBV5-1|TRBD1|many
TGCGCCAGCAGCTTGCGTATAGGAAGGGACAGCTCCTACGAGCAGTACTTC
CASSLRIGRDSSYEQYF
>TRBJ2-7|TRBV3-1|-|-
TGTGCCAGCAGCCAAGGATCAGAAGGGTACGAGCAGTACTTC
CASSQGSEGYEQYF
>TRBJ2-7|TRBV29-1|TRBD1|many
TGCAGCGCTGGGAGGACAGGGGACGAGCAGTACTTC
CSAGRTGDEQYF
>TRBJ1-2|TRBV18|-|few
TGTGCCAGCGCCACGGGGGCCCTTGGCTATGGCTACACCTTC
CASATGALGYGYTF
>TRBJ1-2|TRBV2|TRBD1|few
TGTGCCAGCAGGCCGGGAGGCAGGGGGCAACACTATGGCTACACCTTC
CASRPGGRGQHYGYTF
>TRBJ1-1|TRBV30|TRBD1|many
TGTGCCTGGAGGGGACAGGGGGCAAGGGGTGAAGCTTTCTTT
CAWRGQGARGEAFF
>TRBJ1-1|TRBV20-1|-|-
TGCAGTGCTAGAAGATATGGGAGCACTGAAGCTTTCTTT
CSARRYGSTEAFF
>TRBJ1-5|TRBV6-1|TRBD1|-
TGTGCCAGCAGATCAGGGGGCGGGGGAAGCAATCAGCCCCAGCATTTT
CASRSGGGGSNQPQHF
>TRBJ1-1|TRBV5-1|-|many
TGCGCCAGCAGCTTGGGGGACTTTAACACTGAAGCTTTCTTT
CASSLGDFNTEAFF
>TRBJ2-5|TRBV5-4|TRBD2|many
TGTGCCAGCAGCCGAGCGGGAGACGAGACCCAGTACTTC
CASSRAGDETQYF
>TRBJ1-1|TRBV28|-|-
TGTGCCAGCTCATTAGGCGGACATTGGAACACTGAAGCTTTCTTT
CASSLGGHWNTEAFF
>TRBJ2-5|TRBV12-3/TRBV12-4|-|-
TGTGCCAGCAGTTTTTCGCGGCCCCTCGAGACCCAGTACTTC
CASSFSRPLETQYF
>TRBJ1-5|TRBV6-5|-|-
TGTGCCAGCAGTTATTGGGACGGACAGAGCAATCAGCCCCAGCATTTT
CASSYWDGQSNQPQHF
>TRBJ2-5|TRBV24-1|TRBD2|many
TGTGCCACCAGTGACGGGACTAGCGTGGAGAGATTTAAGGAGACCCAGTACTTC
CATSDGTSVERFKETQYF